This entry describes one T cell receptor beta chain. Antigen specificity is unknown. Samples were taken several times over chemoradiotherapy. This entry is derived from a study of chemoradiotherapy in HPV16-positive cancers. Regarding the study as a whole: HPV-responsive T-cell expansion during chemoradiotherapy was linked to improved recurrence-free survival in HPV16-positive patients. Functional assays defining HPV-specific T cells used only a couple of HPV16-positive patients.

The CDR3 sequence is 15 residues long. The germline CDR1 and CDR2 sequences are ENHRY and SYGVKD. With V trimmed by 8 bases and J by 2 bases, 4 bases remained unmatched. The data were produced by immunoSEQ multiplex PCR, yet TCRdb's version contains in-frame clones alone and is incomplete. The table includes about 21,000 clones, around 87% detected once. The receptor's source is a human donor with HPV-associated anogenital cancer. The sample here was blood, taken from a patient who underwent chemoradiotherapy. This sequence joins TRBV10-3 and TRBJ2-2; 11 bases line up with TRBD2. CDR3 sequence reads: CAIQGTSGNTGELFF. Written as DNA, the CDR3 is TGTGCCATCCAGGGGACTAGCGGAAACACCGGGGAGCTGTTTTTT.